This T cell receptor (beta chain) came from a study of T cell responses to AZD1222 COVID-19 vaccine. Looking at the study overall: Combined were second doses at about 4 or about 12 weeks. General study results and limits: Only six or seven AZD1222 recipients tested seropositive at baseline. There were mostly white British donors and more females than males, and clonal diversity was possibly underestimated. Spike-specific TCR breadth and depth grew following two AZD1222 doses.

Remarks on this clone: Its antigen is not known.

The method was immunoSEQ multiplex PCR; TCRdb's version includes in-frame clones alone and lacks a portion of them. The top ten clones hold 7.5% of a sample with roughly 120,000 clones, more than 75% of them seen once. The CDR3 length is 15 residues. V gave up 5 bases and J gave up 12 bases, with 23 bases separating them. Germline CDR1 is SGHTA and CDR2 is FQGNSA. The TCR originated in an adult in good health. The chain is built from TRBV7-2 and TRBJ1-5; D is unclear. This material consisted of peripheral blood, taken on day 0 of AZD1222 vaccination. CDR3 nucleotide sequence: TGTGCCAGCAGCCCCCTGGGGTCTCACATTGGGGACCAGCATTTT. This gives the protein CASSPLGSHIGDQHF.